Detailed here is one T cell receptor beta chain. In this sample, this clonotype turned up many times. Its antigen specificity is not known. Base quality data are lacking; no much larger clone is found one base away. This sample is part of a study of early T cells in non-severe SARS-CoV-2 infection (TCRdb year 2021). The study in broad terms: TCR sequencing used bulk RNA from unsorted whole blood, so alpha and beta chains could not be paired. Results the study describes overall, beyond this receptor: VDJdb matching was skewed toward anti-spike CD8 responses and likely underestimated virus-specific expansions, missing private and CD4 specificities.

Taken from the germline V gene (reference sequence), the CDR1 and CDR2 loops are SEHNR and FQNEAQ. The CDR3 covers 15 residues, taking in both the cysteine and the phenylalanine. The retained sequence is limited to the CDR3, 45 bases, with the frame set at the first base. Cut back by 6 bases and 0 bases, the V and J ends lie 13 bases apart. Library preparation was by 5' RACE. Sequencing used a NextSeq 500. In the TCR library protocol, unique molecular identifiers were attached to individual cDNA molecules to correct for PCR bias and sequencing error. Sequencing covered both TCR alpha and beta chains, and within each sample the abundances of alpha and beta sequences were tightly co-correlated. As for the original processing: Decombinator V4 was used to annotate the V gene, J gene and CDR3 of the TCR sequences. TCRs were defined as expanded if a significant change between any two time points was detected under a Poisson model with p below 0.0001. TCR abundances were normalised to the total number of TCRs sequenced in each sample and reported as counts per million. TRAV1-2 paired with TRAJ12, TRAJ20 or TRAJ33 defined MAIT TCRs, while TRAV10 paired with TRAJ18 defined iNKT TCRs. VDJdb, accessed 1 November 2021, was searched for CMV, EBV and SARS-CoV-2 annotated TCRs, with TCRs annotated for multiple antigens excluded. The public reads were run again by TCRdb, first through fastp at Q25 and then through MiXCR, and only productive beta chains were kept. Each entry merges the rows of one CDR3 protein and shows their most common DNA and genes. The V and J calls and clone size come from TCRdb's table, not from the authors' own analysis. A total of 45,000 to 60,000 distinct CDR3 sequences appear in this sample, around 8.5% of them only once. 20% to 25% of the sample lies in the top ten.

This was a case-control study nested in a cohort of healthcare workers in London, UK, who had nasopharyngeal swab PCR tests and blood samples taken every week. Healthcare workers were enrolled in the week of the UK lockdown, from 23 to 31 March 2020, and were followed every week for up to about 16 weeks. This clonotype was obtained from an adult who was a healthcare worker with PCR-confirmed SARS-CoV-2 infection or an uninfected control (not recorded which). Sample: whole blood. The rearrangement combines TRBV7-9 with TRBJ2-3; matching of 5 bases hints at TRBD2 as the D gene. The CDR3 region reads CASSPGLRSTDTQYF. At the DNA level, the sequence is TGTGCCAGCAGTCCCGGACTCCGAAGCACAGATACGCAGTATTTT.